The entry that follows covers one TCR beta chain sequence. Original data processing: Researchers report that nucleated cell counts were estimated from reference gene primer amplification. TCRdb keeps only in-frame clones here, not all; method: immunoSEQ multiplex PCR. Clonal size and the V and J genes are those of that table, whereas D and trimming came from the DNA. This sample has 180,000 or so clones; more than 75% occur once, and the top ten carry 8.5% to 10%. CDR1 is LNHDA and CDR2 is SQIVND in the germline V gene (reference sequence). The CDR3 length is 13 residues. The V end was cut by 6 bases, the J end by 1 base, with 9 bases between. This sample is drawn from a study of blood T cell repertoires in COVID-19. Study background: Donors in the United States, Italy and Spain gave samples during acute or convalescent COVID-19. In each case, the material was cDNA or gDNA derived from T cells, B-cell-depleted T cells, or PBMCs.

Sequencing was done on a sample of peripheral blood. This sequence was found in a woman aged 50 to 60 with active or convalescent COVID-19. This rearrangement joins TRBV19 to TRBJ1-1; D may be TRBD1 (6 bases). CDR3 loop: CASSLTGNTEAFF. CDR3 nucleotides: TGTGCCAGTAGCCTGACAGGGAACACTGAAGCTTTCTTT.